This TCR beta chain derives from a study of T cell changes during pregnancy in multiple sclerosis (dated by TCRdb to between 2018 and 2021). Background on the whole study: Changes in the T cell repertoire over the course of pregnancy were examined in this study in women with multiple sclerosis.

Concerning this clone itself: No antigen is known for it. Base qualities are not provided; no much larger clone lies one nucleotide away.

Taken from the germline V gene, the CDR1 and CDR2 loops are SGHRS and YFSETQ. Germline trimming amounts to 4 bases on V and 6 bases on J, with 6 as the count of junction bases outside the gene matches. Spanning cysteine to phenylalanine, the CDR3 consists of 16 amino acids. Only the CDR3 DNA is retained, 48 bases long and in frame from the first base. The library was built by means of the immunoSEQ multiplex PCR assay. Entries here come from immuneACCESS through TCRdb and include only in-frame sequences with V and J called. Some clones fail to appear in such tables; in the studies checked, an unresolved V gene covers under half of the shortfall, and the cause of the remainder is unknown. The sample table holds 95,000 to 110,000 clones, of which about 90% were seen once. The ten largest account for 0.9% to 0.95% of the sample.

The TCR originated in a female donor with multiple sclerosis, enrolled in a pregnancy study. In this chain, TRBV5-1 is recombined with TRBJ2-1, with 14 junctional bases fitting TRBD2. The input for sequencing was peripheral blood, taken after pregnancy. CDR3 region: CASSPRTSGGTNEQFF. The DNA is as follows: TGCGCCAGCAGCCCCCGGACTAGCGGGGGGACCAATGAGCAGTTCTTC.